A selection of T cell receptor beta chains follows, all from one sample in a study of T cell responses to AZD1222 COVID-19 vaccine. The data were produced by immunoSEQ multiplex PCR, yet TCRdb's version contains in-frame clones alone and is incomplete. The table lists about 120,000 clones, 88% of them singletons, with more than 3% in the top ten. This specimen was peripheral blood, taken on day 0 of AZD1222 vaccination. The receptors were gathered from an adult in good health. The CDR3 runs from the conserved cysteine through the conserved F or W. The D gene is left open where the match is weak. For some rows the clone size is stated as once, few or many, or as a class when expanded; others skip it.

d_call,clone_size,j_call,v_call,cdr3_nt,cdr3_aa
.,.,TRBJ2-3,TRBV4-2,TGTGCCAGCAGCCAAGAAGGGGAGGACTACACAGATACGCAGTATTTT,CASSQEGEDYTDTQYF
TRBD2,.,TRBJ2-3,TRBV7-3,TGTGCCAGCAGCTCTAGCGGGGGGACAGATACGCAGTATTTT,CASSSSGGTDTQYF
TRBD2,.,TRBJ2-1,TRBV11-3,TGTGCCAGCAGCTTAGGCGGGGGAGGGTACAATGAGCAGTTCTTC,CASSLGGGGYNEQFF
.,.,TRBJ2-7,TRBV5-1,TGCGCCAGCGGCCAGGACTACGAGCAGTACTTC,CASGQDYEQYF
.,.,TRBJ1-3,TRBV2,TGTGCCAGCAGCCGGGACCAAAGAAACACCATATATTTT,CASSRDQRNTIYF
TRBD1,.,TRBJ2-4,TRBV6-5,TGTGCCAGCAGAGACATACAGGGGGCCAAAAACATTCAGTACTTC,CASRDIQGAKNIQYF
.,.,TRBJ2-7,TRBV27,TGTGCCAGCAGTCCGTTCCACGTCAACCACGAGCAGTACTTC,CASSPFHVNHEQYF
.,once,TRBJ1-6,TRBV6-5,TGTGCCAGCAGTTATCAGGGTGTAAAGGTGGTTTCACCCCTCCACTTT,CASSYQGVKVVSPLHF
.,few,TRBJ1-5,TRBV19,TGTGCCAGTAGTACGGAGAGGGCGCGGAGTCAGCCCCAGCATTTT,CASSTERARSQPQHF
.,.,TRBJ1-2,TRBV6-6,TGTGCCAGCAGACTTGTGCACGGCTACACCTTC,CASRLVHGYTF
.,few,TRBJ2-1,TRBV28,TGTGCCAGCAGTCCAAGGGGGGGCCGGAATGAGCAGTTCTTC,CASSPRGGRNEQFF
.,once,TRBJ1-6,TRBV9,TGTGCCAGCAGCGTAGGGTGGGGAACCTATAATTCACCCCTCCACTTT,CASSVGWGTYNSPLHF
.,.,TRBJ1-6,TRBV6-5,TGTGCCAGCAGATTGGGAGACTCACCCCTCCACTTT,CASRLGDSPLHF
TRBD1,.,TRBJ1-2,TRBV3-1/TRBV3-2,TGTGCCAGCAGCCAGACAGGGAGGGTGGCGGGTGGCTACACCTTC,CASSQTGRVAGGYTF
.,.,TRBJ1-1,TRBV11-3,TGTGCCAGCAGCCGACAAGCCGGGCAGAGAATGAACACTGAAGCTTTCTTT,CASSRQAGQRMNTEAFF
.,once,TRBJ1-2,TRBV11-2,TGTGCCAGCAGCTTAGATATGCAGGGGCCCTATGGCTACACCTTC,CASSLDMQGPYGYTF
.,.,TRBJ2-5,TRBV11-2,TGTGCCAGCACGGGGGCGTACCAAGAGACCCAGTACTTC,CASTGAYQETQYF
.,.,TRBJ1-5,TRBV19,TGTGCCAGTAGTATAGGGGCAGACAATCAGCCCCAGCATTTT,CASSIGADNQPQHF
TRBD2,.,TRBJ2-2,TRBV12-3/TRBV12-4,TGTGCCAGCAGTTTCATCCGGGGGGGGCTGTTTTTT,CASSFIRGGLFF
.,.,TRBJ1-5,TRBV25-1,TGTGCCAGCATCCCCCGGGAAACACGAAGCAATCAGCCCCAGCATTTT,CASIPRETRSNQPQHF
.,.,TRBJ1-2,TRBV6-5,TGTGCCAGCGGGGATTACGGAAAAGGCTATGGCTACACCTTC,CASGDYGKGYGYTF
.,.,TRBJ1-1,TRBV10-3,TGTGCCATCAGACGGGACACCACGACTGAAGCTTTCTTT,CAIRRDTTTEAFF
.,.,TRBJ2-7,TRBV19,TGTGCCAGTAGTATAGGTGGGGACTCCTACGAGCAGTACTTC,CASSIGGDSYEQYF
.,.,TRBJ1-5,TRBV2,TGTGCCAGCAGCCGCAGTATTAGCAATCAGCCCCAGCATTTT,CASSRSISNQPQHF
.,.,TRBJ1-6,TRBV4-3,TGCGCCAGCAGCCAAGAGGGCGGGGGGTACTCACCCCTCCACTTT,CASSQEGGGYSPLHF
.,once,TRBJ1-1,TRBV19,TGTGCCAGTAGTAGTAGGGGGTACACTGAAGCTTTCTTT,CASSSRGYTEAFF
.,.,TRBJ2-1,TRBV7-2,TGTGCCAGCAGCATAAGACGGGGTCCGGATGAGCAGTTCTTC,CASSIRRGPDEQFF
.,.,TRBJ1-3,TRBV4-3,TGCGCCAGCAGGAATACAGGGAGATCTGGAAACACCATATATTTT,CASRNTGRSGNTIYF
.,.,TRBJ1-5,TRBV9,TGTGCCAGCAGCGTAGGTTGGGACAGCAATCAGCCCCAGCATTTT,CASSVGWDSNQPQHF
.,.,TRBJ1-5,TRBV6-1,TGTGCCAGCAGTGACAGGGATAGCAATCAGCCCCAGCATTTT,CASSDRDSNQPQHF
.,.,TRBJ2-4,TRBV9,TGTGCCAGCAGCGTAGAAGGCTTAGCCAAAAACATTCAGTACTTC,CASSVEGLAKNIQYF
TRBD1,few,TRBJ1-6,TRBV5-4,TGTGCCAGCAGCTTGGCACAGGGGGCCAATTCACCCCTCCACTTT,CASSLAQGANSPLHF
.,once,TRBJ2-1,TRBV6-4,TGTGCCAGCAGTGACAGTGGTGGTTGGGGGTACAATGAGCAGTTCTTC,CASSDSGGWGYNEQFF
.,.,TRBJ1-4,TRBV18,TGTGCCAGCTCACCTGAAAGGGAAAAACTGTTTTTT,CASSPEREKLFF
TRBD1,.,TRBJ1-4,TRBV7-6,TGTGCCAGCAGCACCTCCTACAGGGGGAGTAAGGAAAAACTGTTTTTT,CASSTSYRGSKEKLFF
.,.,TRBJ2-1,TRBV6-5,TGTGCCAGCGATCGCTACAATGAGCAGTTCTTC,CASDRYNEQFF
.,many,TRBJ1-1,TRBV10-3,TGTGCCATCAGTGAAGGGTTGCAGAACACTGAAGCTTTCTTT,CAISEGLQNTEAFF
TRBD1,.,TRBJ1-1,TRBV4-3,TGCGCCAGCAGCCAACCCGGGACAGGCAGGGCTTTCTTT,CASSQPGTGRAFF
TRBD1,.,TRBJ1-2,TRBV2,TGTGCCAGCAGCCGGGACAGCCCCTATGGCTACACCTTC,CASSRDSPYGYTF
TRBD1,.,TRBJ2-1,TRBV7-8,TGTGCCAGCAGCCTTACAGGGGGGCGACTTTACAATGAGCAGTTCTTC,CASSLTGGRLYNEQFF
TRBD1,.,TRBJ1-2,TRBV11-2,TGTGCCAGCAGCCCCTACACAGGGGGCTGGGGCTACACCTTC,CASSPYTGGWGYTF
TRBD2,.,TRBJ2-3,TRBV7-6,TGTGCCAGCAGTCCCGGGACTAGATCATCCGATACGCAGTATTTT,CASSPGTRSSDTQYF
.,.,TRBJ1-1,TRBV18,TGTGCCAGCTCACCACCTAATTCAGAGAACACTGAAGCTTTCTTT,CASSPPNSENTEAFF
.,.,TRBJ1-5,TRBV3-1/TRBV3-2,TGTGCCAGCAGCCAAGATAGGAATCAGCCCCAGCATTTT,CASSQDRNQPQHF
TRBD1,.,TRBJ2-1,TRBV7-7,TGTGCTAGCAGCGCTCAGGGGGCTCGGTCCTACAATGAGCAGTTCTTC,CASSAQGARSYNEQFF
.,.,TRBJ1-5,TRBV19,TGTGCCAGTAGTGTGGGTGGCCAGCCCCAGCATTTT,CASSVGGQPQHF
.,few,TRBJ2-7,TRBV5-4,TGTGCCAGCAGCCGACCGGGGGTCTACGAGCAGTACTTC,CASSRPGVYEQYF
.,.,TRBJ1-5,TRBV29-1,TGCAGCGTTGCGGCCGCAAGCAATCAGCCCCAGCATTTT,CSVAAASNQPQHF
.,.,TRBJ1-2,TRBV6-5,TGTGCCAGCAGTTCGAGCTATGGCTACACCTTC,CASSSSYGYTF
.,.,TRBJ2-6,TRBV9,TGTGCCAGCAGCGCAGGAGTTGGCTCTGGGGCCAACGTCCTGACTTTC,CASSAGVGSGANVLTF
TRBD1,.,TRBJ1-4,TRBV5-1,TGCGCCAGCTCTCTACAGGGGTCGTTGGGAAAACTGTTTTTT,CASSLQGSLGKLFF
.,.,TRBJ2-5,TRBV7-2,TGTGCCAGCAGCTTATTGGGGGGCGGGCTTGCGGAGACCCAGTACTTC,CASSLLGGGLAETQYF
TRBD1,few,TRBJ1-2,TRBV3-1/TRBV3-2,TGTGGCACGAGTCAGGGGGCCTATGGCTACACCTTC,CGTSQGAYGYTF
TRBD1,.,TRBJ1-6,TRBV7-8,TGTGCCAGCAGCCTCCTCCAGGAAGGGGGCCCCCTCCACTTT,CASSLLQEGGPLHF